The 2 T cell receptor beta chains in this list originate from one sample, sequenced in a study of cytomegalovirus exposure and HLA in healthy donors. The PCR made use of 60 Vbeta and 13 Jbeta primers. Clones were sequenced by immunoSEQ multiplex PCR, and TCRdb holds only the in-frame ones, with some missing. The table has 95,000 to 150,000 clones, 50% to 80% seen once; the top ten hold 6.5% to 9.5%. What was sequenced was PBMCs. These receptor sequences come from a middle-aged woman in good health and CMV-seropositive.

This chain uses TRBV27 with TRBJ2-7; 9 bases are shared with TRBD2. This CDR3 has 15 residues. Germline V gives CDR1 MNHEY, CDR2 SMNVEV (reference sequence). J was trimmed by 0 bases and V by 3 bases; bases with no gene match: 3. Here the CDR3 DNA reads TGTGCCAGCAGTTTCCTAGCGGGAAGCTCCTACGAGCAGTACTTC. Amino acid sequence: CASSFLAGSSYEQYF.

V gene TRBV6-4 combines with J gene TRBJ2-2, with 14 nucleotides matching TRBD2. Unmatched junction bases numbered 0, after V lost 6 bases and J lost 6 bases. The CDR3 runs 14 residues. Germline CDR1 reads MRHNA; CDR2 reads SNTAGT. The CDR3, as DNA: TGTGCCAGCAGGGGACTAGCGGGAGCCGGGGAGCTGTTTTTT. This gives the protein CASRGLAGAGELFF.